The clone carrying this T cell receptor (beta chain) has a handful of counts. Its antigen remains unidentified. Carried by the TCR beta cDNA libraries were unique molecular identifiers. Each sample of about 1 to 10 million input T cells yielded around 500,000 cDNA molecules, so each molecule approximated one T cell. One entry per CDR3 protein, called by TCRdb with MiXCR from the PCR reads. The repertoire holds about 430,000 distinct CDR3 sequences, approximately 38% seen once, with approximately 7.1% in the top ten. This CDR3 has 14 amino acids. Germline CDR1 and CDR2: SGHTA and FQGTGA. Between the trimmed V and J ends, which lost 2 bases and 8 bases, there was a span of 13 bases. These data belong to a study of post-analysis software for immune sequencing data. Study summary: Included among the disease courses, which were recorded for the cohort, were relapsing-remitting, secondary progressive and progressive-relapsing multiple sclerosis. Study-wide results and limits: In patients, TRBV5-6, TRBV5-1 and TRBV20-1 belonged to roughly five TRBV segments found more frequently than in controls. People with multiple sclerosis had a significantly lower normalized Chao1 diversity than controls did. Strong co-clustering by F measure linked samples that shared a preparation batch.

Sequenced material: blood. The origin of this receptor is a girl aged 2 to 9 with multiple sclerosis. The V call is TRBV7-3, the J call TRBJ2-1; perhaps TRBD2 as D (6 bases). The CDR3 region is CASSLYSPGDEQFF. The CDR3, as DNA: TGTGCCAGCAGCTTATATTCACCGGGGGATGAGCAGTTCTTC.